The sequence of this T cell receptor beta chain was determined in a study of blood T cell repertoires in COVID-19. Authors' analysis steps: Researchers report that nucleated cell counts were estimated from reference gene primer amplification. Clones were sequenced by immunoSEQ multiplex PCR, and TCRdb holds only the in-frame ones, with some missing. The V and J calls and clone size come from that table; D and trimming were worked out from the DNA. Here the sample spans approximately 260,000 clones, approximately 88% being singletons. The V gene end was trimmed by 5 bases and the J gene end by 0 bases; junction bases not matched to a gene: 8. CDR3 size: 16 residues. CDR1 and CDR2 from the germline V gene are MDHEN and SYDVKM. Study members were between 18 and 89 years old and lived in around 24 US regions. Each participant's cohort was designated according to participant-reported clinical history.

This clonotype was obtained from a woman between 35 and 50 years old with acute COVID-19. The sequenced material came from PBMCs or T cells enriched from blood (not recorded which). The chain links TRBV28 to TRBJ2-3; TRBD1 agrees at 7 bases. The CDR3 protein is CASSTLRGSSTDTQYF. The DNA of the CDR3 is TGTGCCAGCAGTACTCTCAGGGGGTCGAGCACAGATACGCAGTATTTT.